This TCR beta chain was identified in a study of identical twins. Findings and caveats of the study: Invariant populations such as MAIT and iNKT cells could partly muddle zero-insertion analyses. Modeled out-of-frame TCR alpha sharing in monozygotic twins fell below observed levels.

The CDR3 covers 12 residues. V lost 2 bases and J lost 8, with 7 bases in between. The germline V gene encodes CDR1 SGHNT and CDR2 YENEEA. A universal primer binding site was introduced by template switching. The final cDNA contained unique molecular identifiers. TCRdb reprocessed the 5' RACE reads with MiXCR, giving one entry per CDR3 protein. The sample records 470,000 or so distinct CDR3 sequences, approximately 24% being singletons. Comment on this clonotype: What it recognizes is unknown.

The same data also contributed to another study, on T cells expressing NK-cell markers. That paper adds: From sorted CD3+CD56+NKG2C+, CD3+CD56+NKG2C- and CD3+CD56-NKG2C+ T cells came the TCR beta repertoires.

The material sequenced was CD4+ T cells sorted from blood. The V gene is TRBV11-3, the J gene TRBJ2-1; D ambiguous. This TCR came from a woman aged 18-29 years in good health. CDR3 DNA: TGTGCCAGCAGCTTATATCTGGATGAGCAGTTCTTC. It codes for CASSLYLDEQFF.